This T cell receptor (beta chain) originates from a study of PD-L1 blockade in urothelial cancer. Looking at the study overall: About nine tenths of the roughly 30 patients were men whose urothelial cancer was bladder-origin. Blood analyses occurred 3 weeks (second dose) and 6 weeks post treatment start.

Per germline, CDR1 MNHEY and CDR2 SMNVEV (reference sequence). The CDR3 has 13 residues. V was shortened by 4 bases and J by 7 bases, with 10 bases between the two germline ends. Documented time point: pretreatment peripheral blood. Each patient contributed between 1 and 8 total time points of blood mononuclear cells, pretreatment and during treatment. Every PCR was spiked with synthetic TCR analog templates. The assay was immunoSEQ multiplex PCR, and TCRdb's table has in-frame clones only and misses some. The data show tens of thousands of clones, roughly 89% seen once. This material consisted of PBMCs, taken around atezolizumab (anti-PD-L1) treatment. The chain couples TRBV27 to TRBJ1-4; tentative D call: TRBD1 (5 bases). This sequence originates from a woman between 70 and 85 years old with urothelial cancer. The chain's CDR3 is CASSSRVSEKLFF. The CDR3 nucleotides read TGTGCCAGCAGTTCCAGGGTTAGTGAAAAACTGTTTTTT.